What follows is one T cell receptor beta chain and its context. Its antigen is undetermined. The repertoire was sequenced with immunoSEQ multiplex PCR; TCRdb's copy has only in-frame clones and lacks some. Of 2 million to 2.5 million clones in the sample, 90% to 95% are singletons; the top ten hold around 1.7%. The data were obtained in a study of shared clonotypes between healthy human individuals. Cells designated naive CD8 were CD45RO-negative and were positively selected for CCR7, with terminally differentiated effector memory CD45RA+ cells excluded. The study enrolled healthy HIV-negative adults without recent acute infections or vaccinations as donors. The CDR3 has 13 amino acids. Trimming stripped 6 bases from V and 2 bases from J, with 7 bases between. CDR1 and CDR2 from the germline V gene are MNHEY and SMNVEV (reference sequence). Study-level findings and limits: Enrolling few donors narrowed the genetic and exposure-history diversity that was represented.

The J gene is TRBJ1-4, the V gene TRBV27; D ambiguous. This clonotype originated in a young man in good health. Some clones in this sample may be carry-over from other donors' samples. Sequenced sample: naive CD8+ T cells from PBMCs. DNA for the CDR3: TGTGCCAGCAGGCCCTGGACTAATGAAAAACTGTTTTTT. This translates into CASRPWTNEKLFF.